These T cell receptor beta chains were read from a single sample in a study of blood T cell repertoires in COVID-19. The data were produced by immunoSEQ multiplex PCR, yet TCRdb's version contains in-frame clones alone and is incomplete. The table records fewer than 150,000 clones, roughly 84% of them present only once. Sequencing was carried out using peripheral blood. These receptors all come from a man aged 35-49 years with acute or convalescent COVID-19. Both conserved end residues are part of each CDR3. Each record gives: clone size, V gene, J gene, CDR3 protein. The size entry is marked missing in some rows and otherwise reads once, few, many or a size class.

size: .; V: TRBV6-5; J: TRBJ1-2; CDR3: CASSYTSGQDNYGYTF
size: .; V: TRBV7-8; J: TRBJ1-2; CDR3: CASSLLGARGYTF
size: .; V: TRBV12-5; J: TRBJ2-1; CDR3: CASGLVLVRDRGSNEQFF
size: .; V: TRBV15; J: TRBJ1-6; CDR3: CATSDSLPNSPLHF
size: once; V: TRBV29-1; J: TRBJ2-7; CDR3: CSVAAYSGEQYF
size: .; V: TRBV9; J: TRBJ2-1; CDR3: CASTVGGAYNEQFF
size: .; V: TRBV12-3/TRBV12-4; J: TRBJ2-1; CDR3: CASSLGSTSGKFF
size: .; V: TRBV3-1/TRBV3-2; J: TRBJ2-1; CDR3: CASSQYSGVEGDEQFF
size: .; V: TRBV7-2; J: TRBJ2-2; CDR3: CASSLGGSGGRRTGELFF
size: .; V: TRBV5-1; J: TRBJ2-7; CDR3: CASSLDNRDQYF
size: once; V: TRBV27; J: TRBJ2-2; CDR3: CASTPGGFNTGELFF
size: .; V: TRBV6-6; J: TRBJ1-6; CDR3: CASSPDRPNSPLHF
size: once; V: TRBV27; J: TRBJ2-3; CDR3: CASSWGGGGSNPQYF
size: .; V: TRBV5-1; J: TRBJ2-1; CDR3: CASSMTAGGSEQFF
size: .; V: TRBV19; J: TRBJ1-5; CDR3: CASSIRGFSNQPQHF
size: .; V: TRBV24-1; J: TRBJ1-2; CDR3: CATSDPGGHGYTF
size: .; V: TRBV29-1; J: TRBJ2-2; CDR3: CSVEVNRGPGELFF
size: .; V: TRBV27; J: TRBJ1-2; CDR3: CASSLGAGEGYTF
size: .; V: TRBV19; J: TRBJ1-5; CDR3: CASTDRPNSNQPQHF
size: .; V: TRBV5-1; J: TRBJ2-4; CDR3: CASSYFGVIGNIQYF
size: .; V: TRBV12-3/TRBV12-4; J: TRBJ2-2; CDR3: CASSFRGTGELFF
size: once; V: TRBV9; J: TRBJ2-7; CDR3: CASSVGGSGGAYEQYF
size: few; V: TRBV5-1; J: TRBJ1-2; CDR3: CASSAGGTDYGYTF
size: few; V: TRBV5-6; J: TRBJ2-7; CDR3: CASSTFFGGNHYEQYF